These 27 T cell receptor beta chains came from one sample sequenced in a study of human T cells and chemical hapten exposure (dated by TCRdb to the early 2020s). Sample time point, as interpreted from the label and publication: patch test 3, about 24 weeks after DPC sensitization. Per the publication, the treatment or condition label means: therapeutic diphenylcyclopropenone sensitization with weekly scalp DPC. Total RNA was extracted from unfractionated whole blood that had been collected in Tempus Blood RNA tubes. Library creation used RACE. Sequencing took place on a NextSeq 500. The public reads were run again by TCRdb, first through fastp at Q25 and then through MiXCR, and only productive beta chains were kept. Each entry is one CDR3 protein sequence, shown with its most common DNA and genes. This sample holds over 35,000 distinct CDR3 sequences; 10% to 15% were observed only once. The ten largest clones represent 2% to 2.5% of the sample.

This specimen consisted of whole blood, obtained in connection with sensitization to the hapten diphenylcyclopropenone (DPC). The receptors were sampled from a woman aged 40 to 50 with alopecia areata. Some clones in this sample may be carry-over from other donors' samples.

In this sample, this clonotype turned up a few times. This chain joins TRBV5-1 and TRBJ1-1; D may be TRBD1 (5 bases). The CDR3 spans 14 residues. From germline, CDR1 is SGHRS and CDR2 YFSETQ. V gave up 2 bases and J gave up 8 bases, with 16 bases separating them. The CDR3 DNA is TGCGCCAGCAGCTTACGACAGCAAGAGGGGGAAGCTTTCTTT. Its translation is CASSLRQQEGEAFF.

V and J are TRBV10-2 and TRBJ2-1; D unresolved. The ends were cut back, 0 bases at V and 1 base at J, with 10 bases in the middle. The CDR3 covers 16 residues. Germline V gene lookup returns CDR1 WSHSY and CDR2 SAAADI. CDR3 nucleotide sequence: TGCGCCAGCAGTGAGTCTCCAAGGGCGTCCTACAATGAGCAGTTCTTC. This codes for CASSESPRASYNEQFF.

The chain carries TRBV29-1 and TRBJ1-1, with D unresolved. The CDR3 extends over 13 amino acids. Germline CDR1 is SQVTM and CDR2 is ANQGSEA. V lost 3 bases and J 1 base, leaving 9 bases between the germline ends. The CDR3 DNA sequence: TGCAGCGTTGATGGTGGAGGGAACACTGAAGCTTTCTTT. Protein product: CSVDGGGNTEAFF.

The chain recombines TRBV7-2 with TRBJ1-6; tentative D call: TRBD1 (6 bases). Germline assignment: CDR1 SGHTA and CDR2 FQGNSA. Trimming took 5 bases from V and 8 from J, leaving 16 bases between them. This CDR3 is built from 15 residues. The DNA for the CDR3 is TGTGCCAGCAGCCCGGCAGGGGTACGGGATTCACCCCTCCACTTT. Its protein is CASSPAGVRDSPLHF.

This clonotype was counted many times. This chain links TRBV3-1 with TRBJ2-1; 9 bases fit TRBD2. The V segment lost 1 base and the J segment 7 bases; nucleotides outside the gene matches: 5. The CDR3 spans 15 residues. Germline CDR1 LGHDT, CDR2 YNNKEL (reference sequence). CDR3 DNA sequence: TGTGCCAGCAGCCAAGTAGCGGGGGAGCGGAATGAGCAGTTCTTC. Protein product: CASSQVAGERNEQFF.

The chain joins TRBV5-1 to TRBJ2-1; 7 bases align to TRBD2. With 0 bases clipped from V and 0 bases from J, the junction kept 3 bases outside the gene matches. The CDR3 extends over 16 amino acids. Germline CDR1 reads SGHRS; CDR2 reads YFSETQ. CDR3 coding DNA: TGCGCCAGCAGCTTGGCCGGGGACTACTCCTACAATGAGCAGTTCTTC. Protein sequence: CASSLAGDYSYNEQFF.

Note on this clonotype: Likely a read error: the CDR3 ends without its conserved phenylalanine or tryptophan. The V call is TRBV28, the J call TRBJ1-5, with D perhaps TRBD1 (5 bases). Germline values: CDR1 MDHEN, CDR2 SYDVKM. Between the trimmed V and J ends, which lost 3 bases and 3 bases, there was a span of 9 bases. The CDR3 is 14 amino acids. DNA for the CDR3: TGTGCCAGCAGTTTGGGGCAGGCCAATCAGCCCCAGCATTCT. It encodes CASSLGQANQPQHS.

This rearrangement joins TRBV29-1 to TRBJ2-3; TRBD1 aligns across 12 bases. J was trimmed by 4 bases and V by 6 bases; bases with no gene match: 8. The CDR3 loop spans 15 amino acids. The germline CDR1 and CDR2 sequences are SQVTM and ANQGSEA. The CDR3 sequence: CSVESGTGGPDTQYF. The CDR3 region has the DNA TGCAGCGTAGAATCCGGGACAGGGGGCCCAGATACGCAGTATTTT.

Only a few counts were recorded for this clonotype. J is TRBJ2-3 and V is TRBV28; D is ambiguous. The CDR3 runs to 13 residues. V shed 6 bases and J shed 1 base, with 8 bases lying between them. Germline V gene sequence: CDR1 MDHEN, CDR2 SYDVKM. The CDR3 nucleotides read TGTGCCAGCAGCACAGCCGGCACAGATACGCAGTATTTT. Translating it yields CASSTAGTDTQYF.

This clonotype was seen many times. The chain employs TRBV28 and TRBJ2-5, with unresolved D. The CDR3 is made up of 13 amino acids. V lost 6 bases and J 4 bases, leaving 12 bases between the germline ends. Germline loops: CDR1 MDHEN, CDR2 SYDVKM. The CDR3 region is CASSPDLGETQYF. Here the CDR3 DNA reads TGTGCCAGCAGCCCAGACTTGGGAGAGACCCAGTACTTC. The whole variable domain, filled in from reference TRBV28 and TRBJ2-5, reads DVKVTQSSRYLVKRTGEKVFLECVQDMDHENMFWYRQDPGLGLRLIYFSYDVKMKEKGDIPEGYSVSREKKERFSLILESASTNQTSMYLCASSPDLGETQYFGPGTRLLVL.

The chain employs TRBV28 and TRBJ2-7, with a weak D call TRBD2 (5 bases). CDR3 size: 15 residues. V was clipped by 2 bases and J by 3 bases, with 14 bases between them. CDR1 is MDHEN and CDR2 is SYDVKM in the germline V gene. The CDR3 loop is CASSLRGSLHYEQYF. In DNA, the CDR3 is TGTGCCAGCAGTTTAAGAGGGTCGTTACACTACGAGCAGTACTTC.

The chain employs TRBV24-1 and TRBJ1-1, with D tentatively TRBD1 (5 bases). This CDR3 spans 15 amino acids. Germline CDR1 reads KGHDR; CDR2 reads SFDVKD. Trimming stripped 1 base from V and 2 bases from J, with 10 bases between. The CDR3 nucleotides are TGTGCCACCAGTGATTTCGGGGGGATTAACACTGAAGCTTTCTTT. This translates into CATSDFGGINTEAFF.

J is TRBJ1-5 and V is TRBV21-1. TRBV21-1 is flagged as a pseudogene. This CDR3 region has 13 residues. The DNA of the CDR3 is TGTGCCAGCCCAGAGGTTCTCAATCAGCCCCAGCATTTT. This encodes CASPEVLNQPQHF.

In this sample, this clonotype turned up many times. The V call is TRBV18, the J call TRBJ2-5, with D hard to call. The CDR3 contains 12 residues. Between the trimmed V and J ends, which lost 2 bases and 5 bases, there was a span of 6 bases. Germline CDR1 is KGHSH and CDR2 is LQKENI. In DNA form, the CDR3 reads TGTGCCAGCTCACCAATGATCGAGACCCAGTACTTC. Amino acid sequence: CASSPMIETQYF.

This clonotype was counted ten times or more. V gene TRBV11-2 combines with J gene TRBJ2-2, with D unclear. The ends were cut back, 5 bases at V and 2 bases at J, with 3 bases in the middle. Germline V gene sequence: CDR1 SGHAT, CDR2 FQNNGV. This CDR3 is 12 amino acids long. The CDR3 is CASSRNTGELFF. As DNA, the CDR3 is TGTGCCAGCAGCCGTAACACCGGGGAGCTGTTTTTT.

V usage is TRBV24-1 and J usage is TRBJ2-1; D is ambiguous. The CDR3 loop spans 12 amino acids. From germline, CDR1 is KGHDR and CDR2 SFDVKD. Trimming removed 0 bases from V and 8 bases from J, with 4 bases in between. DNA of the CDR3: TGTGCCACCAGTGATTTGAACCATGAGCAGTTCTTC. Protein sequence: CATSDLNHEQFF.

This chain joins TRBV28 and TRBJ2-1; 7 bases map to TRBD2. There are 12 residues in the CDR3. Losses at the gene ends were 11 bases for V and 7 bases for J; bases not matched to a gene: 8. Germline V CDR1 and CDR2: MDHEN, SYDVKM. The CDR3 is CAAWGRVNEQFF. CDR3 DNA sequence: TGTGCCGCCTGGGGGAGGGTGAATGAGCAGTTCTTC. Complete variable domain (other parts from reference TRBV28 and TRBJ2-1): DVKVTQSSRYLVKRTGEKVFLECVQDMDHENMFWYRQDPGLGLRLIYFSYDVKMKEKGDIPEGYSVSREKKERFSLILESASTNQTSMYLCAAWGRVNEQFFGPGTRLTVL.

This clonotype was observed many times. This chain connects TRBV4-1 to TRBJ2-3, with 12 bases matching TRBD1. The CDR3 has 17 residues. The V gene's germline CDR1 is MGHRA and CDR2 YSYEKL. The J segment lost 4 bases and the V segment lost 0 bases, leaving 5 bases of the junction unmatched. As DNA, the CDR3 is TGCGCCAGCAGCCAAGATCCCGGGACAGGGGGCTCAGATACGCAGTATTTT. This sequence encodes CASSQDPGTGGSDTQYF.

At least ten counts were recorded for this clonotype. The chain uses TRBV10-2 and TRBJ1-6; tentative D call: TRBD1 (6 bases). The CDR3 runs 14 residues. Trimming cost V 6 bases and J 7 bases, with 13 bases left between them. Germline CDR1 WSHSY, CDR2 SAAADI. CDR3 region: CASRAGGSNSPLHF. The CDR3 DNA reads TGCGCCAGCAGGGCCGGGGGCTCCAATTCACCCCTCCACTTT.

The gene calls are TRBV9 and TRBJ2-7; no reliable D call. The CDR3 is 15 amino acids. V lost 0 bases and J lost 6, with 16 bases in between. Germline-derived CDR1 and CDR2 are SGDLS and YYNGEE. The CDR3 bases are TGTGCCAGCAGCGTAGGTGTAGTCTCCCCGCGCGAGCAGTACTTC. It yields the protein CASSVGVVSPREQYF.

The sample holds many counts of this clonotype. The chain employs TRBV19 and TRBJ2-7; D is undetermined. The length of the CDR3 is 14 residues. The germline V gene has CDR1 LNHDA and CDR2 SQIVND (reference sequence). V was shortened by 7 bases and J by 1 base, with 14 bases between the two germline ends. CDR3 in amino acids: CASTSHHSSYEQYF. The CDR3 DNA is TGTGCCAGTACCAGCCACCATTCTTCCTACGAGCAGTACTTC.

This clonotype was counted many times. V is TRBV10-2 and J is TRBJ2-1; 13 bases are shared with TRBD2. Germline V gene sequence: CDR1 WSHSY, CDR2 SAAADI. Unmatched junction bases numbered 13, after V lost 7 bases and J lost 1 base. This CDR3 spans 19 amino acids. This CDR3 reads CASTLPTSGRKGSYNEQFF. The DNA for the CDR3 is TGCGCCAGCACCCTCCCGACTAGCGGGAGGAAAGGATCCTACAATGAGCAGTTCTTC.

A remark on this clonotype: At one end the junction does not follow the germline gene, possibly because of a read error. This chain uses TRBV7-9 with TRBJ1-6; D is ambiguous. The germline gives CDR1 SEHNR, CDR2 FQNEAQ (reference sequence). This CDR3 contains 15 residues. The DNA for the CDR3 is TGTGCCAGCAGCTTAGGGAGCTCCCATAATTCACCCCTCCACTTT. It encodes CASSLGSSHNSPLHF.

This clonotype occurred once. At one boundary the junction diverges from the germline segment, which might be a read error. The chain carries TRBV4-1 and TRBJ1-2; D unclear. This CDR3 region has 15 residues. Germline V gene lookup returns CDR1 MGHRA and CDR2 YSYEKL. CDR3 nucleotide sequence: TGCGCCAGCAACCAAGTCGGTGGCAGCTTCTATGGCTACACCTTC. Encoded protein: CASNQVGGSFYGYTF.

The V call is TRBV20-1, the J call TRBJ2-3; TRBD2 agrees at 8 bases. Germline V gene sequence: CDR1 DFQATT, CDR2 SNEGSKA (reference sequence). CDR3 length: 16 residues. V gave up 7 bases and J gave up 1 base; unmatched junction bases: 13. DNA for the CDR3: TGCAGTGTCGTAGGCGGGGGGCCAAGGGGCACAGATACGCAGTATTTT. This sequence encodes CSVVGGGPRGTDTQYF.

V is TRBV4-3 and J is TRBJ2-1; D gene ambiguous. The CDR3 is 13 residues long. Germline CDR1 and CDR2: LGHNA and YSLEER. Trimming cost V 2 bases and J 10 bases, with 12 bases left between them. The CDR3 region has the DNA TGCGCCAGCAGCCAAAATATAAAAAGGGAGCAGTTCTTC. Translating gives CASSQNIKREQFF.

This clonotype was seen only a few times. This chain joins TRBV7-2 and TRBJ1-5; 12 positions match TRBD1. There are 14 residues in the CDR3. In germline, CDR1 is SGHTA, CDR2 FQGNSA. Trimming removed 4 bases from V and 7 bases from J; junction bases left unmatched: 2. CDR3 nucleotides: TGTGCCAGCAGCTCGGGACAGGGGGCCCAGCCCCAGCATTTT. Translating it yields CASSSGQGAQPQHF.